Listed here are 16 T cell receptor beta chains from one sample, sequenced in a study of T cells in Graves' hyperthyroidism and ophthalmopathy. Amplification targeted TCR beta CDR3 regions from RNA transcripts. The TCR CDR3 first-round RT-PCR relied on the HTBI primer set. TCRdb used MiXCR to reprocess the multiplex PCR reads, holding one entry per CDR3 protein. The sample carries around 580,000 distinct CDR3 sequences, 40% to 55% recorded once. The sample taken for sequencing was peripheral blood or thyroid tissue (not recorded which). Receptors were obtained from a woman between 18 and 29 years old with Graves' hyperthyroidism.

The chain employs TRBV5-1 and TRBJ1-2; TRBD1 is a possible D gene (5 bases). CDR3 length: 14 residues. V was pared by 4 bases and J by 8 bases, with 18 bases between. CDR1 is SGHRS and CDR2 is YFSETQ in the germline V gene. CDR3 DNA sequence: TGCGCCAGCAGCCCTACCTGGGACGGGAAAGGCTACACCTTC. This sequence encodes CASSPTWDGKGYTF. Based on the CDR3 plus reference TRBV5-1 and TRBJ1-2, the full variable domain is KAGVTQTPRYLIKTRGQQVTLSCSPISGHRSVSWYQQTPGQGLQFLFEYFSETQRNKGNFPGRFSGRQFSNSRSEMNVSTLELGDSALYLCASSPTWDGKGYTFGSGTRLTVV.

The chain is built from TRBV28 and TRBJ2-7; TRBD2 matches 7 bases. The ends lost 2 bases at V and 2 bases at J; junction bases unmatched: 9. Germline-derived CDR1 and CDR2 are MDHEN and SYDVKM. This CDR3 is built from 16 residues. CDR3: CASSLRLTSATYEQYF. CDR3 in DNA: TGTGCCAGCAGTTTACGATTAACTAGCGCGACCTACGAGCAGTACTTC. The full variable domain, rest sourced from reference TRBV28 and TRBJ2-7, is DVKVTQSSRYLVKRTGEKVFLECVQDMDHENMFWYRQDPGLGLRLIYFSYDVKMKEKGDIPEGYSVSREKKERFSLILESASTNQTSMYLCASSLRLTSATYEQYFGPGTRLTVT.

Turning to this clonotype: This CDR3 fails to terminate in the conserved phenylalanine or tryptophan, so it likely reflects a read error. The limits of the CDR3 on the DNA are not certain, so only TCRdb's listed CDR3 is given. This rearrangement joins TRBV6-5 to TRBJ2-7. The germline V gene has CDR1 MNHEY and CDR2 SVGAGI. The CDR3 has 9 amino acids, counting both end residues. This CDR3 reads CASSYPQRR.

This rearrangement joins TRBV15 to TRBJ1-2; 9 bases are shared with TRBD1. CDR1 is LNHNV and CDR2 is YYDKDF in the germline V gene (reference sequence). The CDR3 runs 15 residues. V was clipped by 4 bases and J by 8 bases; unmatched bases: 11. CDR3: CATSNGGQGSRGYTF. CDR3 sequence (DNA): TGTGCCACCAGCAACGGCGGACAGGGGTCCCGAGGCTACACCTTC.

At least ten counts were recorded for this clonotype. The rearrangement uses TRBV25-1 and TRBJ2-7; no clear D. The CDR3 consists of 11 residues. V lost 4 bases, J lost 6 bases, and 7 bases lay in between. Germline V gene sequence: CDR1 MGHDK, CDR2 SYGVNS. The DNA of the CDR3 is TGTGCCAGCAGTGGATTAGGCGAGCAGTACTTC. This encodes CASSGLGEQYF.

CDR3 sequence: CATSDRKGANVLTF. The CDR3 region has the DNA TGTGCCACCAGTGATAGAAAAGGGGCCAACGTCCTGACTTTC. This chain connects TRBV24-1 to TRBJ2-6; D gene ambiguous. Trimming removed 3 bases at V and 4 bases at J, with 6 bases between. The CDR3 is 14 residues long. Germline V gives CDR1 KGHDR, CDR2 SFDVKD.

This clonotype has more than one count but fewer than ten. The V gene is TRBV5-1, the J gene TRBJ1-1; 7 bases agree with TRBD1. The CDR3 runs to 15 residues. V shed 2 bases and J 3 bases; nucleotides not matched to a gene: 7. Germline CDR1 and CDR2: SGHRS and YFSETQ. CDR3 loop: CASSLIRQGYTEAFF. In nucleotides, the CDR3 is TGCGCCAGCAGCTTAATCCGACAGGGATACACTGAAGCTTTCTTT.

This clonotype has at least ten counts. V usage is TRBV5-8 and J usage is TRBJ2-7; D is unresolved. Per the germline V gene, CDR1 is SGHTS and CDR2 is YDEGEE. This CDR3 contains 15 residues. V gave up 1 base and J gave up 4 bases, with 15 bases separating them. This CDR3 is CASSLTHLGRYEQYF. The CDR3 DNA is TGTGCCAGCAGCTTGACTCATCTGGGTAGGTACGAGCAGTACTTC.

Points on this clonotype: This may be a read error: a much more frequent sequence differs by one nucleotide. This sequence joins TRBV7-2 and TRBJ2-5, with D unclear. Germline-derived CDR1 and CDR2 are SGHTA and FQGNSA. The CDR3 is made up of 15 amino acids. V was cut by 5 bases and J by 4 bases, with 17 bases left in between. CDR3 loop: CASSMGLPGGETQYF. CDR3 nucleotides: TGTGCCAGCAGCATGGGCCTTCCAGGTGGAGAGACCCAGTACTTC. Based on the CDR3 plus reference TRBV7-2 and TRBJ2-5, the full variable domain is GAGVSQSPSNKVTEKGKDVELRCDPISGHTALYWYRQSLGQGLEFLIYFQGNSAPDKSGLPSDRFSAERTGGSVSTLTIQRTQQEDSAVYLCASSMGLPGGETQYFGPGTRLLVL.

This clonotype came up many times. This chain connects TRBV6-5 to TRBJ1-5; tentatively, D is TRBD1 (5 bases). Per the germline V gene, CDR1 is MNHEY and CDR2 is SVGAGI. CDR3 size: 15 residues. Trimming removed 2 bases from V and 4 bases from J, with 12 bases in between. The CDR3 DNA reads TGTGCCAGCAGTTACGAGTACGGGGGTAATCAGCCCCAGCATTTT. Protein product: CASSYEYGGNQPQHF.

The sample holds a few counts of this clonotype. The chain couples TRBV2 to TRBJ2-7, with 9 bases matching TRBD2. CDR3 length: 13 amino acids. Germline values: CDR1 SNHLY, CDR2 FYNNEI. J lost 6 bases, V lost 9 bases, and 9 bases had no gene match. This CDR3 reads CARGREGFREQYF. The CDR3 nucleotides read TGTGCCAGAGGGCGGGAGGGCTTCCGCGAGCAGTACTTC.

CDR3 nucleotides: TGTGCCACCAGCAGAGCTATCTCGGGACATCAATACAATGAGCAGTTCTTC. Translation gives CATSRAISGHQYNEQFF. The chain has TRBV15 and TRBJ2-1, with D perhaps TRBD1 (6 bases). The V end was cut by 1 base, the J end by 4 bases, with 17 bases between. The CDR3 is 17 residues long. CDR1 LNHNV and CDR2 YYDKDF come from the germline V gene (reference sequence).

This clonotype was counted once. The chain joins TRBV2 to TRBJ1-4, with TRBD1 matching 8 bases. The CDR3 is 13 amino acids. CDR1 SNHLY and CDR2 FYNNEI come from the germline V gene. The junction had 5 bases not matched to a gene; V was cut back by 8 bases and J by 6 bases. In DNA, the CDR3 is TGTGCCAGCGAGGGACAGGCGTATGAAAAACTGTTTTTT. Its protein is CASEGQAYEKLFF.

In this sample, this clonotype turned up a few times. The germline gene is not matched at one end of the junction; a read error may be the cause. The gene calls are TRBV7-8 and TRBJ2-1, with 9 bases matching TRBD2. The CDR3 is 18 amino acids. CDR1 is SGHVS and CDR2 is FQNEAQ in the germline V gene. The CDR3 DNA reads as TGTGCTAGCAGTCCAGTCCGGACTAGCGTACCCTCCTACAATGAGCAGTTCTTC. This gives the protein CASSPVRTSVPSYNEQFF.

This chain joins TRBV20-1 and TRBJ1-1; D not certain. CDR1 and CDR2 from the germline V gene are DFQATT and SNEGSKA (reference sequence). This CDR3 is 13 amino acids long. V was clipped by 0 bases and J by 7 bases, with 12 bases between them. This chain's CDR3 is CSARDLAGGEAFF. The CDR3 nucleotides read TGCAGTGCTAGAGACCTAGCGGGAGGTGAAGCTTTCTTT.

This clonotype has a count of ten or more. The rearrangement uses TRBV7-3 and TRBJ2-5, with a tentative D call TRBD2 (5 bases). CDR3 length: 15 residues. V shed 3 bases and J shed 2 bases, with 13 bases lying between them. The V gene's germline CDR1 is SGHTA and CDR2 FQGTGA. CDR3 DNA sequence: TGTGCCAGCAGCTTCTCAAGCGGAGAGCAAGAGACCCAGTACTTC. Encoded protein: CASSFSSGEQETQYF.